The present TCR beta chain was sequenced within a study of shared clonotypes between healthy human individuals. Study context: CD4 naive and memory got three plates each, CD8 naive two, CD8 memory one.

Per the germline V gene, CDR1 is SNHLY and CDR2 is FYNNEI. The CDR3 contains 12 residues. Trimming removed 8 bases from V and 9 bases from J, with 14 bases in between. Caucasian adults living in Nashville, Tennessee, provided all samples. Memory CD4+ cells were the fraction left after CD45RA+ naive selection. Profiled with immunoSEQ multiplex PCR; TCRdb holds only in-frame clones, not every one. The sample lists around 980,000 clones; more than 75% were seen once. The sequencing sample was made of memory CD4+ T cells from PBMCs. Stated subset: CD45RA-negative fraction. The sequence came from a man younger than 35 in good health. Some clones in this sample may be carry-over from other donors' samples. The chain has TRBV2 and TRBJ1-5, with D hard to call. CDR3 loop: CASLGGMGPQHF. Here the CDR3 DNA reads TGTGCCAGCCTAGGAGGTATGGGGCCCCAGCATTTT.